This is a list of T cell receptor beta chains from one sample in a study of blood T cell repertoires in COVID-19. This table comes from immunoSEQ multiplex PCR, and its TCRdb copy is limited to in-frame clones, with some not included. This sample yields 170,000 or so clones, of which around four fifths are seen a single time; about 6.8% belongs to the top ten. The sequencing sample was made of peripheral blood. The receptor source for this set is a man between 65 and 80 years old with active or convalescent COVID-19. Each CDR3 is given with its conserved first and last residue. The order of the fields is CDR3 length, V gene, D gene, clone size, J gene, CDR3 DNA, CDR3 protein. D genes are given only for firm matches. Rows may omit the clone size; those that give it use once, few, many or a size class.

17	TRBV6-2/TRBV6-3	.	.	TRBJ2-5	TGTGCCAGCAGTTACAATCCGGACTGGCAGTTGGGGGAGACCCAGTACTTC	CASSYNPDWQLGETQYF
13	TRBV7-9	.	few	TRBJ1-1	TGTGCCAGCAGCTTAACTCGCGATGGGGGGGCTTTCTTT	CASSLTRDGGAFF
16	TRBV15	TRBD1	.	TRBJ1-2	TGTGCCACCAGCAGAGATCCGGGACAGGGGGCGCTTGGCTACACCTTC	CATSRDPGQGALGYTF
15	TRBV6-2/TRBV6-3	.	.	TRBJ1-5	TGTGCCAGCAGCTTTTCGCGACAGCCTAATCAGCCCCAGCATTTT	CASSFSRQPNQPQHF
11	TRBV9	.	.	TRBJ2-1	TGTGCCAGCAGCGTAGGCGATGAGCAGTTCTTC	CASSVGDEQFF
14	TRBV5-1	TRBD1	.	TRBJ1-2	TGCGCCAGCAAGGCAGGGGGGCCTAACTATGGCTACACCTTC	CASKAGGPNYGYTF
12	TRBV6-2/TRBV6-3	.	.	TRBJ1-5	TGTGCCAGCAGCTCCATGAATCAGCCCCAGCATTTT	CASSSMNQPQHF
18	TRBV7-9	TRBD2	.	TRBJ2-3	TGTGCCAGCAGCTCGGCAGGACGGACTAGCGGACAAGCAGATACGCAGTATTTT	CASSSAGRTSGQADTQYF
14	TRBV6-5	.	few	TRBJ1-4	TGTGCCAGCAGTCCAACGAGTCGAGGGGAAAAACTGTTTTTT	CASSPTSRGEKLFF
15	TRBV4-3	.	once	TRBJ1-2	TGCGCCAGCAGCCTCCACGAAACAGGCGGAGGGGGCTACACCTTC	CASSLHETGGGGYTF
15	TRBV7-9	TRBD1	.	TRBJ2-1	TGTGCCAGCAGTTCCGGGACAGGGGTACACAATGAGCAGTTCTTC	CASSSGTGVHNEQFF
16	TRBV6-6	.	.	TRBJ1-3	TGTGCCAGCAGTTACTCACTCTGGGCTCCGACAGGCACCATATATTTT	CASSYSLWAPTGTIYF
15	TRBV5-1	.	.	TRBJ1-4	TGCGCCAGCAGCTTGGGGACAGTAACTAATGAAAAACTGTTTTTT	CASSLGTVTNEKLFF
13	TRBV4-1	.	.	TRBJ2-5	TGCGCCAGCAGCCGGGACTCTGAAGGGACCCAGTACTTC	CASSRDSEGTQYF
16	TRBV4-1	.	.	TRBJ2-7	TGCGCCAGCAGCCAAGTCGGAGCGGACTTACCCTACGAGCAGTACTTC	CASSQVGADLPYEQYF
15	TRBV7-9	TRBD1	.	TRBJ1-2	TGTGCCAGCAGCTCCGGACAGGGGGCTAACTATGGCTACACCTTC	CASSSGQGANYGYTF
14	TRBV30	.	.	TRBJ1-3	TGTGCCTGGAGGAGGGGGGGAATGGGAGACACCATATATTTT	CAWRRGGMGDTIYF
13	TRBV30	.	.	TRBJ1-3	TGTGCCTGGAGTCTTAGCTCTGGAAACACCATATATTTT	CAWSLSSGNTIYF
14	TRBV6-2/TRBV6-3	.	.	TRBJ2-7	TGTGCCAGCAGTTATAGCGAAGCTACGCTCCAGCAGTACTTC	CASSYSEATLQQYF
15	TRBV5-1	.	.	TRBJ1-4	TGCGCCAGCAGCCCTAGGGGAACAGACTCCGAAAAACTGTTTTTT	CASSPRGTDSEKLFF
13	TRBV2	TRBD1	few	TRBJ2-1	TGTGCCAGCACTAGGGACAGATACAATGAGCAGTTCTTC	CASTRDRYNEQFF
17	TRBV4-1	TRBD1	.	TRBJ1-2	TGCGCCAGCCGACGAAGTATAGGGACAGAAGCTGACTATGGCTACACCTTC	CASRRSIGTEADYGYTF
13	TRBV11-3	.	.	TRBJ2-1	TGTGCCAGCAGCTCTCAGGGGAACAATGAGCAGTTCTTC	CASSSQGNNEQFF
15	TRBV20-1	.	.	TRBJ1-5	TGCAGTGCTAGTCGGCAGCCAGAAGGGGGTCAGCCCCAGCATTTT	CSASRQPEGGQPQHF
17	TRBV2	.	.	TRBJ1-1	TGTGCCAGCAGTGATGTCGCTGCGGGCAGTAGAAACACTGAAGCTTTCTTT	CASSDVAAGSRNTEAFF
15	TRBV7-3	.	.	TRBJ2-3	TGTGCCAGCAGCACAGTAGGCTACCAGGGGGATACGCAGTATTTT	CASSTVGYQGDTQYF
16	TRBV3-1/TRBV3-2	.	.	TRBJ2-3	TGTGCCAGCAGCCCCTGGGGGAGCGGAGGGACAGATACGCAGTATTTT	CASSPWGSGGTDTQYF
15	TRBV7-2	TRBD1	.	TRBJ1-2	TGTGCCAGCAGAGCCTGGGGACAGGGGATAGAAGGCTACACCTTC	CASRAWGQGIEGYTF
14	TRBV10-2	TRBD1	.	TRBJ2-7	TGCGCCAGCAGGACCGGGACAGACGCCTACGAGCAGTACTTC	CASRTGTDAYEQYF
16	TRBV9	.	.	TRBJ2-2	TGTGCCAGCAGCGTAGCTACAGGTGGCGGCACCGGGGAGCTGTTTTTT	CASSVATGGGTGELFF
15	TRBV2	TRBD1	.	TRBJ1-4	TGTGCCAGCAGAGGGGACAGGGTTCCTAATGAAAAACTGTTTTTT	CASRGDRVPNEKLFF
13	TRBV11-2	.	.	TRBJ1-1	TGTGCCAGCAGCTTAGAGGGGCGGGGTCGAGCTTTCTTT	CASSLEGRGRAFF
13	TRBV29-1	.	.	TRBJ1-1	TGCAGCGGATCCGGGACACAACACACTGAAGCTTTCTTT	CSGSGTQHTEAFF
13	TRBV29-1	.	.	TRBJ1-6	TGCAGCGCCACCAGGGGCCATAATTCACCCCTCCACTTT	CSATRGHNSPLHF
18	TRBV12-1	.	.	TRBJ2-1	TGTGCCAGCAGAGGGCTGTCGACTAGCGCCTTGGCTTACAATGAGCAGTTCTTC	CASRGLSTSALAYNEQFF
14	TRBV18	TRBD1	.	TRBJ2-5	TGTGCCAGCTCACCCGTACAGGGGAAAGAGACCCAGTACTTC	CASSPVQGKETQYF
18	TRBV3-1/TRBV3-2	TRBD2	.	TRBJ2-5	TGTGCCAGCAGCCAAACTAGCGGGGGGCCCCGGCCGCAAGAGACCCAGTACTTC	CASSQTSGGPRPQETQYF
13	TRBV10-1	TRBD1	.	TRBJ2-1	TGCGCCAGTACCGGGACAGGGGACAATGAGCAGTTCTTC	CASTGTGDNEQFF
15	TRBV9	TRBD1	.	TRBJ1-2	TGTGCCAGCAGCACCCGGACAGGGGCCACCTATGGCTACACCTTC	CASSTRTGATYGYTF
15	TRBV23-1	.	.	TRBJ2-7	.	CASSSSGQSSYEQYF
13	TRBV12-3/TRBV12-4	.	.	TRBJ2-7	TGTGCCAGCAGAATCGACAGGTTTGGCGAGCAGTACTTC	CASRIDRFGEQYF
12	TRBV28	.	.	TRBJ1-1	TGTGCCAGCGGAACAGGGTCGACTGAAGCTTTCTTT	CASGTGSTEAFF
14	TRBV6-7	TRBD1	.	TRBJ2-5	TGTGCCAGCAGTTACCCCAGACAGGGAAAGACCCAGTACTTC	CASSYPRQGKTQYF
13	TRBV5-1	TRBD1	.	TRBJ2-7	TGCGCCAGCAGCACGGGACAGGGAGGCGAGCAGTACTTC	CASSTGQGGEQYF
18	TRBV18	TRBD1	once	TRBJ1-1	TGTGCCAGCTCACCCCAGAATTTCCGGGACAGGGAAAGCACTGAAGCTTTCTTT	CASSPQNFRDRESTEAFF
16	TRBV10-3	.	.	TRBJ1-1	TGTGCCATCAGTGGGGGTAGGGGGGGTATGAACACTGAAGCTTTCTTT	CAISGGRGGMNTEAFF
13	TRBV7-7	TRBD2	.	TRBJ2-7	TGTGCCAGCAGCCCAGGGAGGGGCTACGAGCAGTACTTC	CASSPGRGYEQYF
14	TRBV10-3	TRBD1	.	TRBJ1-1	TGTGCCATCAGTGTTGGCGAGGGGGCCATTGAAGCTTTCTTT	CAISVGEGAIEAFF
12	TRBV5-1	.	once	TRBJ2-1	TGCGCCAGCAGCGAACAATACAATGAGCAGTTCTTC	CASSEQYNEQFF
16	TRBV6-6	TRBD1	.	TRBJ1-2	TGTGCCAGCGTGAGGGGCCGACAGGGAGAATTTTATGGCTACACCTTC	CASVRGRQGEFYGYTF